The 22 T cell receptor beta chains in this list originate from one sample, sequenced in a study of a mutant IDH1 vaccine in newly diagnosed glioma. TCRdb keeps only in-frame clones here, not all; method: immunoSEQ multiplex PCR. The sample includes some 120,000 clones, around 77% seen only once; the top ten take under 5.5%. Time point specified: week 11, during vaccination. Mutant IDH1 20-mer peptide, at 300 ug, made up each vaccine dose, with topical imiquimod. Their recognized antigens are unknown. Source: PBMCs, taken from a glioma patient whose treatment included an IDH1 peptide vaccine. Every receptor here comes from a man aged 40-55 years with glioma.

In nucleotides, the CDR3 is TGTGCCAGCAGCATACCTTGGGGGCAGGGTGATACAGATACGCAGTATTTT. This translates into CASSIPWGQGDTDTQYF. The rearrangement joins TRBV5-6 to TRBJ2-3, with D possibly TRBD1 on 6 matching bases. Trimming pared 4 bases from V and 3 bases from J, leaving 21 bases between. Germline assignment: CDR1 SGHDT and CDR2 YYEEEE. This CDR3 region has 17 residues. Together with reference TRBV5-6 and TRBJ2-3, the CDR3 gives the full variable domain: DAGVTQSPTHLIKTRGQQVTLRCSPKSGHDTVSWYQQALGQGPQFIFQYYEEEERQRGNFPDRFSGHQFPNYSSELNVNALLLGDSALYLCASSIPWGQGDTDTQYFGPGTRLTVL.

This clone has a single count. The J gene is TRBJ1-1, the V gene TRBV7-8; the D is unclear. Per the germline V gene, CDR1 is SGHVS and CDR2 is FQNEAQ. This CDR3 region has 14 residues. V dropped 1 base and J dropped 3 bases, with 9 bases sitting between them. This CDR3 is CASSLEGWDTEAFF. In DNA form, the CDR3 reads TGTGCCAGCAGCTTAGAAGGGTGGGACACTGAAGCTTTCTTT.

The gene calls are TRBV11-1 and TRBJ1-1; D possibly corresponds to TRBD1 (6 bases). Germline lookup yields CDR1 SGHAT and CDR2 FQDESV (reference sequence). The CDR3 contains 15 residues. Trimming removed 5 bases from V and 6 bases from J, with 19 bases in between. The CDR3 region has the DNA TGTGCCAGCAGCCCAAGGAAGGGACAAACCTCTGAAGCTTTCTTT. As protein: CASSPRKGQTSEAFF.

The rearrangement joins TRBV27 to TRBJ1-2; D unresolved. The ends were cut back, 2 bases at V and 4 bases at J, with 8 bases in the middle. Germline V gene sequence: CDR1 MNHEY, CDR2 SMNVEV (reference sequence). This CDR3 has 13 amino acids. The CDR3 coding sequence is TGTGCCAGCAGTTTACGGTTAGCCTATGGCTACACCTTC. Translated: CASSLRLAYGYTF.

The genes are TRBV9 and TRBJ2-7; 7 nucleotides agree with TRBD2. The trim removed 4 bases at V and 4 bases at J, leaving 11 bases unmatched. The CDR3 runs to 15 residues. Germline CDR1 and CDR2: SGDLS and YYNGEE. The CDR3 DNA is TGTGCCAGCAGCTCCGGGGGGACTTATACGTACGAGCAGTACTTC. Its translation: CASSSGGTYTYEQYF.

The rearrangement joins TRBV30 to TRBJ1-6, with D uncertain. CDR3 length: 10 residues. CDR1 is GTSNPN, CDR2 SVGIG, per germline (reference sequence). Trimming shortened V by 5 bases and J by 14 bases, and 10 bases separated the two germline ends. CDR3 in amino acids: CAWQEATLHF. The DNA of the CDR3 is TGTGCCTGGCAGGAGGCGACCCTCCACTTT.

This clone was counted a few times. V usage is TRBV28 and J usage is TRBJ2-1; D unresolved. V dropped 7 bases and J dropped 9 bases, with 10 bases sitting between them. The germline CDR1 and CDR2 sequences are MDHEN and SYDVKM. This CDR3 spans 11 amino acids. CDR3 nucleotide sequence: TGTGCCAGCACTCGGGTGAGTGAGCAGTTCTTC. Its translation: CASTRVSEQFF.

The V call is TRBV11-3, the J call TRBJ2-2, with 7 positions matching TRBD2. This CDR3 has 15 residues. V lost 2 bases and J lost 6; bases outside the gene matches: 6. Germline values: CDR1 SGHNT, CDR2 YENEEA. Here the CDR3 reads CASSLTTAGAGELFF. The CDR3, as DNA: TGTGCCAGCAGCTTAACGACGGCGGGGGCCGGGGAGCTGTTTTTT.

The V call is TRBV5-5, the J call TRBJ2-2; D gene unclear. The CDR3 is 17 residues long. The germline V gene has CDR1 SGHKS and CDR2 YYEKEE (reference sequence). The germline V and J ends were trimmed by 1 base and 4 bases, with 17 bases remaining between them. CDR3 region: CASSLSIDLLGTGELFF. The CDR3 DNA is TGTGCCAGCAGCTTGTCGATCGACCTCTTGGGCACCGGGGAGCTGTTTTTT.

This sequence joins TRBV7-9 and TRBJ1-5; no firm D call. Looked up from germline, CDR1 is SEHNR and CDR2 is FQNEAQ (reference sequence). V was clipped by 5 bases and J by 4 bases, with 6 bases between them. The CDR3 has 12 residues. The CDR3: CASSVENQPQHF. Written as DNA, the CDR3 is TGTGCCAGCAGCGTCGAGAATCAGCCCCAGCATTTT. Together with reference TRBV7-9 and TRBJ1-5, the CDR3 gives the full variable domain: DTGVSQNPRHKITKRGQNVTFRCDPISEHNRLYWYRQTLGQGPEFLTYFQNEAQLEKSRLLSDRFSAERPKGSFSTLEIQRTEQGDSAMYLCASSVENQPQHFGDGTRLSIL.

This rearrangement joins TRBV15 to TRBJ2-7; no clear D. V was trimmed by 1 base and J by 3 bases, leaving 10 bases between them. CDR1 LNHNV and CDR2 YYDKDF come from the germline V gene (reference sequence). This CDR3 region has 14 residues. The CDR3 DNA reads TGTGCCACCAGCAGAGTCGAATCTGTCTACGAGCAGTACTTC. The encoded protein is CATSRVESVYEQYF.

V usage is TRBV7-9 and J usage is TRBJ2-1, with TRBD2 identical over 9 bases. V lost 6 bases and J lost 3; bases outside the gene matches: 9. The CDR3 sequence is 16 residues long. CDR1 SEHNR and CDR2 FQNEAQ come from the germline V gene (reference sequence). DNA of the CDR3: TGTGCCAGCAGTCGGGCCGGGACTAGCTTCTACAATGAGCAGTTCTTC. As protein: CASSRAGTSFYNEQFF.

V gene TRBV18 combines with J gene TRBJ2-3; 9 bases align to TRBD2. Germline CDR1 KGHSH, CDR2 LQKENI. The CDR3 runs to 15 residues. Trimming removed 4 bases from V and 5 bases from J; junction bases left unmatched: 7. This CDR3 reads CASSQVAGAGDTQYF. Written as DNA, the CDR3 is TGTGCCAGCTCACAGGTAGCGGGGGCCGGAGATACGCAGTATTTT.

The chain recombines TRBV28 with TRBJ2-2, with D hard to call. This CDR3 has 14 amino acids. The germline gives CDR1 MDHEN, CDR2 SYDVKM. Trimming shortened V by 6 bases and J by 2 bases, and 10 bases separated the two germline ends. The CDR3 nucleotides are TGTGCCAGCAGCCGGCATCCTAACACCGGGGAGCTGTTTTTT. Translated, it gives CASSRHPNTGELFF.

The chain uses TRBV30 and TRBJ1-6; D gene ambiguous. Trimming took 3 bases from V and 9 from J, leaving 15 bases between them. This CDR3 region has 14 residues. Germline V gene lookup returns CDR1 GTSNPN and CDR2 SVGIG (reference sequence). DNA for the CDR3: TGTGCCTGGAGCTTCCAGCCTCGGGGTTCACCCCTCCACTTT. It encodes CAWSFQPRGSPLHF.

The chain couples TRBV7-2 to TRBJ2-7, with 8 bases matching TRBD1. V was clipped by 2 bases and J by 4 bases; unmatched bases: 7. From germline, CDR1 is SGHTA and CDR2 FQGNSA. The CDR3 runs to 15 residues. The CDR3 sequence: CASSLIPDRAYEQYF. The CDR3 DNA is TGTGCCAGCAGCTTAATCCCGGACAGGGCTTACGAGCAGTACTTC.

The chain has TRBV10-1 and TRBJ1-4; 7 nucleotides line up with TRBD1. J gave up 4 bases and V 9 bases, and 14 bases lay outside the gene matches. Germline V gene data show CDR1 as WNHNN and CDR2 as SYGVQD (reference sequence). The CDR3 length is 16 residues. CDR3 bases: TGCGCCAGGAGGACAGGACGATGCCAACATAATGAAAAACTGTTTTTT. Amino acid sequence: CARRTGRCQHNEKLFF.

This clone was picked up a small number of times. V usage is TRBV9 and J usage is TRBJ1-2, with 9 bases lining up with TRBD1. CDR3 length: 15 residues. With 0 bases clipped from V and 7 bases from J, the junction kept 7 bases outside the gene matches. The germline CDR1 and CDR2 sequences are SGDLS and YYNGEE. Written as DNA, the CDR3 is TGTGCCAGCAGCGTAGATAACAGGGGGCGCGGTGGCTACACCTTC. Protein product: CASSVDNRGRGGYTF.

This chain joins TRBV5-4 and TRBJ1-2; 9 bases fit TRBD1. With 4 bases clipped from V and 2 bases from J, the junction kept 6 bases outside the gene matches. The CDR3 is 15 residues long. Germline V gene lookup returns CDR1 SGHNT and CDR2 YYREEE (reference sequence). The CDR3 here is CASSPGQGSNYGYTF. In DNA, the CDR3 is TGTGCCAGCAGCCCGGGACAGGGCTCGAACTATGGCTACACCTTC.

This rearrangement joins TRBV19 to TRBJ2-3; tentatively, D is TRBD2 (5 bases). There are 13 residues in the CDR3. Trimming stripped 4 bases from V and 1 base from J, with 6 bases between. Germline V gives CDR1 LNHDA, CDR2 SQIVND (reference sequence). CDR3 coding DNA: TGTGCCAGTAGTAACGGGGGCACAGATACGCAGTATTTT. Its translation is CASSNGGTDTQYF. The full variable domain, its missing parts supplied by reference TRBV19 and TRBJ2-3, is DGGITQSPKYLFRKEGQNVTLSCEQNLNHDAMYWYRQDPGQGLRLIYYSQIVNDFQKGDIAEGYSVSREKKESFPLTVTSAQKNPTAFYLCASSNGGTDTQYFGPGTRLTVL.

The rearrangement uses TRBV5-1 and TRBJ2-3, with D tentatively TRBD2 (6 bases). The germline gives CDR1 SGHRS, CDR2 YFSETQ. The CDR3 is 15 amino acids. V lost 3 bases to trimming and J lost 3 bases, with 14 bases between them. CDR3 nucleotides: TGCGCCAGCAGCTCGGGACTTAGGGGAACAGATACGCAGTATTTT. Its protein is CASSSGLRGTDTQYF.

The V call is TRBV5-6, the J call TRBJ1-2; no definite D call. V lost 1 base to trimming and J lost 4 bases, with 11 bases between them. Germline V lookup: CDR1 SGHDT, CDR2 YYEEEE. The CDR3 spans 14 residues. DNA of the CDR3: TGTGCCAGCAGCTTGAGGCAGGAGCTCTATGGCTACACCTTC. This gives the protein CASSLRQELYGYTF.